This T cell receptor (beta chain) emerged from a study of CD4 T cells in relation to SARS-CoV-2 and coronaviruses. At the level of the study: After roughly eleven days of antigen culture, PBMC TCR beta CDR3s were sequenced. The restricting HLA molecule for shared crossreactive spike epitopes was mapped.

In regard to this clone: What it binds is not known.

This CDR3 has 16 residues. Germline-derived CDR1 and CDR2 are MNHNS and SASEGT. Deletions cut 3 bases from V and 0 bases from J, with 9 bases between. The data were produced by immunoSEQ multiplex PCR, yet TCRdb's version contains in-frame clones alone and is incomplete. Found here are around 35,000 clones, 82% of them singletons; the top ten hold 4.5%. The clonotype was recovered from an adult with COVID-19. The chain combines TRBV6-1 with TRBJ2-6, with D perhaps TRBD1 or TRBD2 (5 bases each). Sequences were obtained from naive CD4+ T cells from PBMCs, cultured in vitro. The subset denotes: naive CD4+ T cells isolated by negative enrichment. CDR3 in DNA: TGTGCCAGCAGTGACAGGGCGGGCTCTGGGGCCAACGTCCTGACTTTC. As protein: CASSDRAGSGANVLTF.